This T cell receptor beta chain was documented in a study of OX40 agonist ivuxolimab in advanced cancers. This CDR3 spans 15 amino acids. V trimming: 5 bases; J trimming: 8 bases; junction bases outside the gene matches: 9. Germline CDR1 reads MDHEN; CDR2 reads SYDVKM. Produced via immunoSEQ multiplex PCR; TCRdb's table is partial and in-frame only. The table lists 150,000 to 180,000 clones, under 95% of them singletons. Study conclusions and caveats: Both blood CD4+ and CD8+ T cells showed clonal growth by week 6 at 0.1 to 3.0 mg/kg.

Points on this clone: Its antigen is still unknown.

Sequencing was performed on CD4+ or CD8+ T cells sorted from blood, taken in a trial of the OX40 agonist ivuxolimab. This chain uses TRBV28 with TRBJ2-1, with TRBD2 identical over 10 bases. This receptor was identified in an adult with an advanced solid tumor such as melanoma, head and neck, liver or kidney cancer. The CDR3 reads CASSPAGGPLDEQFF. DNA for the CDR3: TGTGCCAGCAGTCCAGCGGGAGGGCCCCTGGATGAGCAGTTCTTC.